This T cell receptor beta chain was retrieved from a study of T-cell reconstitution after alpha-beta-depleted transplantation in children. The table lists this clonotype with a count of one. The antigen is undetermined. This could be a read error, since a much larger clone is one nucleotide away. For TCRbeta, the library was prepared with unique molecular identifiers. In TCRdb, the PCR reads were re-called with MiXCR into one record per CDR3 protein. Seen here are about 160,000 distinct CDR3 sequences, 11% observed once, and the top ten hold roughly 13%. Overall study findings and caveats: The authors attributed T-cell counts and diversity one year after transplant mostly to newly produced T cells. In patients about two months after transplant, alpha-beta T cells reportedly arose from several hundred expanded graft clones. Day-60 TCRbeta diversity that was high in some patients was derived from surviving recipient T cells and thymic progenitors.

This receptor was obtained from a boy aged 2 to 10 with acute myeloid leukemia, due to receive a stem cell transplant. The source material was PBMCs, sampled before TCRalphabeta/CD19-depleted stem cell transplant.

The chain's CDR3 is CVSSQDEISYEQYF. The CDR3 DNA follows: TGTGTCAGCAGCCAAGATGAGATTTCCTACGAGCAGTACTTC. The rearrangement links TRBV3-1 to TRBJ2-7; D not resolved. Germline V gives CDR1 LGHDT, CDR2 YNNKEL (reference sequence). This CDR3 region has 14 residues.